This T cell receptor beta chain came from a study of Graves' ophthalmopathy and Graves' hyperthyroidism (dated by TCRdb to between 2018 and 2020). Broadly, across the study: Peripheral blood was collected at initial diagnosis, before any treatment. In total, approximately 130 blood samples were TCR-sequenced: under 45 ophthalmopathy, some 75 hyperthyroidism and 17 hyperthyroidism-to-ophthalmopathy patients. In more than 5 hyperthyroidism patients, the T-cell repertoire of thyroid tissue was compared with the T-cell repertoire of blood. The 90 to 100 discovery patients were randomly divided into training and test sets at a 7:3 ratio. A discovery set of about a hundred patients (roughly 43 ophthalmopathy, 55 to 65 stable hyperthyroidism) was enrolled to explore V-J signatures distinguishing ophthalmopathy from hyperthyroidism. The independent validation cohort included some 19 hyperthyroidism patients plus 17 patients who later progressed from hyperthyroidism to ophthalmopathy. Once sampling was done, hyperthyroidism patients were given methimazole at a starting dose of 30 mg daily, while ophthalmopathy patients were given high-dose intravenous methylprednisolone. The study used signatures of the TCR beta repertoire to tell Graves' ophthalmopathy apart from Graves' hyperthyroidism and to predict which patients would progress to ophthalmopathy.

For repertoire sequencing, the TCR beta CDR3 regions were amplified from RNA transcripts. The first round of RT-PCR was done with HTBI primers and the Qiagen OneStep RT-PCR kit, and was followed by a second round of multiplex PCR, then size selection and purification. Libraries were sequenced paired-end with 100 bp reads on an Illumina HiSeq2000. The paper's processing steps were these. SOAPnuke was used to process the reads, removing any read that contained adapters or uncalled bases, had a mean Phred below 15, or lacked an exact match to the constant primer or identifier. COPE v1.2.5 was used to merge the high-quality paired reads. Each unique nucleotide sequence was defined as a clonotype, and clonotypes were aligned to IMGT TRB V, D and J references with MiTCR v1.1. Only V-J combinations with frequency above 0.0001 were analysed, covering 99.2% of repertoires. A TCR clonal expansion and chaos score per V-J combination was defined as the ratio of F50 clonal expansion to chaos observed in the TCRdist matrix. Features were reduced by Welch's t-statistics and random forest to approximately 12 V-J combinations, which fed a naive Bayes classifier. Thyroid-blood repertoire similarity was quantified with the Morisita-Horn index. TCRdb cleaned the public reads at Q25 with fastp, built clones with MiXCR and kept in-frame beta chains. Every CDR3 protein is listed once, alongside the most common genes and DNA of its rows. In this record, the V and J calls reflect TCRdb's handling and not the investigators' own analysis. The sample includes about 160,000 distinct CDR3 sequences, with approximately 40% observed a single time. Jointly, the top ten make up 5.8% of the sample.

There are 18 amino acids in the CDR3, from cysteine to phenylalanine inclusive. The kept DNA is CDR3 alone, 54 bases in frame from the first base. Clipping removes 3 bases from V and 10 bases from J, with 16 as the unmatched junction base count. CDR1 and CDR2 are read off the germline V gene (reference sequence) as MNHEY and SMNVEV. Overall study outcomes, separate from this receptor: In validation, the model predicted ophthalmopathy progression with 55% to 71% sensitivity and 72% to 80% specificity; fewer than 15 predicted patients were CT-confirmed with GO in a median of 6.5 months. Sample size was not statistically predetermined, and group allocation was not concealed from the investigators. Among expanded thyroid clonotypes with frequency above 0.001, most also showed up in blood, which suggests that blood repertoires may reflect the thyroid immune response. In cross-validation, the 13-signature model distinguished ophthalmopathy from stable hyperthyroidism with almost 90% sensitivity and roughly 81% specificity, and in the test set the corresponding values were roughly 80% and 76%.

In this sample, this clonotype turned up many times. It has no known antigen specificity. Base qualities are missing; no much larger clone stands one base away. Ophthalmopathy patients were characterized by moderately to severely active disease, a Clinical Activity Score of at least 3, a NOSPECS grade of at least 4, and a disease duration under 3 months. Anyone with other autoimmune diseases, uncontrolled infections, pregnancy or lactation was excluded from the study. Clinical symptoms, serum thyroxine, TRAb, thyroid ultrasound and orbital computed tomography were used for diagnosis. Using Ficoll-Paque density gradient centrifugation, PBMCs were isolated from about 10 ml of fresh peripheral blood. Total RNA was extracted with Trizol reagent and quality-checked on an Agilent 2100 Bioanalyzer.

The sample consisted of peripheral blood. This receptor was taken from a woman aged 40 to 50 with Graves' ophthalmopathy. Donor details come from another sample of the same person, matched by shared clones. The chain couples TRBV27 to TRBJ1-6; 9 middle bases align to TRBD1. The nucleotide sequence reads TGTGCCAGCAGTTTCCTCCTCGCCGCGGGACAGGGAAGATCACCCCTCCACTTT. The resulting protein is CASSFLLAAGQGRSPLHF.